One and the same sample provided the 28 T cell receptor beta chains below, sequenced in a study of follicular helper T cells after annual influenza vaccination. Data came from immunoSEQ multiplex PCR; TCRdb stores just in-frame clones and leaves some out. Counted here are roughly 13,000 clones, around four fifths occurring once; the ten biggest clones make up 0.27%. Time point reported: 2014-2015 season, pre-vaccination. This specimen consisted of CXCR5- memory CD4+ T cells sorted from blood, obtained on the day of influenza vaccination. All receptors come from an adult who received the influenza vaccine.

CDR3 nucleotides: TGTGCCAGCAGCTTTGAGAATCATGAGCAGTTCTTC. Its translation: CASSFENHEQFF. This rearrangement joins TRBV11-2 to TRBJ2-1; unclear D gene. Germline V CDR1 and CDR2: SGHAT, FQNNGV. The V end was cut by 3 bases, the J end by 8 bases, with 8 bases between. The CDR3 spans 12 residues.

The rearrangement uses TRBV28 and TRBJ1-5; D is ambiguous. Trimming took off 5 bases at V and 9 bases at J, with 11 bases between the two ends. This CDR3 region has 12 residues. Germline values: CDR1 MDHEN, CDR2 SYDVKM. The chain's CDR3 is CASSPTMGPQHF. The CDR3, as DNA: TGTGCCAGCAGTCCGACAATGGGGCCCCAGCATTTT. Supplemented by reference TRBV28 and TRBJ1-5, the full variable domain reads DVKVTQSSRYLVKRTGEKVFLECVQDMDHENMFWYRQDPGLGLRLIYFSYDVKMKEKGDIPEGYSVSREKKERFSLILESASTNQTSMYLCASSPTMGPQHFGDGTRLSIL.

The chain couples TRBV15 to TRBJ2-1, with D perhaps matching TRBD1 (5 bases). CDR1 and CDR2 (germline): LNHNV, YYDKDF (reference sequence). Deletions cut 5 bases from V and 4 bases from J, with 18 bases between. The CDR3 length is 16 residues. The CDR3 region has the DNA TGTGCCACCAGCGATACAGGTGACAAGGTGTACAATGAGCAGTTCTTC. It translates to CATSDTGDKVYNEQFF.

V and J are TRBV6-6 and TRBJ1-2; the D gene is possibly TRBD1 (5 bases). CDR1 MNHNY and CDR2 SVGAGI come from the germline V gene (reference sequence). The germline V and J ends were trimmed by 2 bases and 2 bases, with 12 bases remaining between them. The CDR3 runs to 15 residues. DNA for the CDR3: TGTGCCAGCAGTTACGGGGAAGGGGCCAACTATGGCTACACCTTC. It yields the protein CASSYGEGANYGYTF.

The chain joins TRBV5-1 to TRBJ1-6; weak D call: TRBD1 (6 bases). Looked up from germline, CDR1 is SGHRS and CDR2 is YFSETQ. This CDR3 has 14 amino acids. Trimming shortened V by 8 bases and J by 7 bases, and 16 bases separated the two germline ends. For the CDR3, the DNA is TGCGCCAGTCAACAGGGTGATATCAATTCACCCCTCCACTTT. Its translation: CASQQGDINSPLHF.

This clone was recorded once. The chain employs TRBV5-5 and TRBJ2-7; D unresolved. Deletions cut 0 bases from V and 2 bases from J, with 12 bases between. Germline-derived CDR1 and CDR2 are SGHKS and YYEKEE (reference sequence). CDR3 length: 15 amino acids. CDR3 bases: TGTGCCAGCAGCTTGGTGAGTCGGAAAACCTACGAGCAGTACTTC. Its protein product is CASSLVSRKTYEQYF.

The V and J genes are TRBV7-3 and TRBJ1-3; possible D gene TRBD1, 5 bases. The V gene lost 5 bases and the J gene lost 0 bases, with 14 bases spanning the gap. Germline V gene sequence: CDR1 SGHTA, CDR2 FQGTGA. The CDR3 is 16 amino acids. CDR3 region: CASSPGPLSSGNTIYF. The CDR3 coding sequence is TGTGCCAGCAGCCCGGGACCCTTGAGCTCTGGAAACACCATATATTTT.

The chain employs TRBV18 and TRBJ2-5; D not resolved. V was shortened by 3 bases and J by 5 bases, with 7 bases between the two germline ends. In germline, CDR1 is KGHSH, CDR2 LQKENI. The length of the CDR3 is 12 residues. CDR3 residues: CASSPVGETQYF. The CDR3 DNA is TGTGCCAGCTCACCCGTTGGTGAGACCCAGTACTTC.

The chain employs TRBV18 and TRBJ1-2, with unresolved D. V lost 3 bases and J lost 6, with 11 bases in between. The CDR3 totals 13 residues. Germline V gene lookup returns CDR1 KGHSH and CDR2 LQKENI. CDR3 sequence: CASSPLEVHGYTF. The CDR3 DNA reads as TGTGCCAGCTCACCGCTCGAGGTCCATGGCTACACCTTC.

V is TRBV14 and J is TRBJ1-5, with D possibly TRBD1 on 5 matching bases. CDR1 SGHDN and CDR2 FVKESK come from the germline V gene. There are 16 residues in the CDR3. The V and J ends lost 1 base and 2 bases respectively, with 12 bases between them. The DNA of the CDR3 is TGTGCCAGCAGCCAAGTGGTGACAGATCGCAATCAGCCCCAGCATTTT. It codes for CASSQVVTDRNQPQHF.

This clone was seen more than once but under ten times. This chain links TRBV5-1 with TRBJ2-3, with D hard to call. The V end was cut by 3 bases, the J end by 0 bases, with 2 bases between. This CDR3 spans 12 amino acids. Germline lookup yields CDR1 SGHRS and CDR2 YFSETQ. CDR3 residues: CASSYSTDTQYF. The CDR3 DNA sequence: TGCGCCAGCAGCTACAGCACAGATACGCAGTATTTT.

The rearrangement uses TRBV7-2 and TRBJ2-7; the match to TRBD2 covers 8 bases. CDR3 size: 15 residues. Germline V gene sequence: CDR1 SGHTA, CDR2 FQGNSA. The V gene end was trimmed by 5 bases and the J gene end by 3 bases; junction bases not matched to a gene: 9. Written as DNA, the CDR3 is TGTGCCAGCAGCACACCGACGGGGGGGTACTACGAGCAGTACTTC. Encoded protein: CASSTPTGGYYEQYF. Full variable domain (rest looked up from reference TRBV7-2 and TRBJ2-7): GAGVSQSPSNKVTEKGKDVELRCDPISGHTALYWYRQSLGQGLEFLIYFQGNSAPDKSGLPSDRFSAERTGGSVSTLTIQRTQQEDSAVYLCASSTPTGGYYEQYFGPGTRLTVT.

V is TRBV4-1 and J is TRBJ2-7, with 10 bases identical to TRBD2. The V and J ends lost 1 base and 3 bases, in that order; junction bases with no gene match: 9. The CDR3 runs to 17 residues. Germline V gene data show CDR1 as MGHRA and CDR2 as YSYEKL. In nucleotides, the CDR3 is TGCGCCAGCAGCCAAGGCGTTGGGACTAGCGCACTCTACGAGCAGTACTTC. This translates into CASSQGVGTSALYEQYF.

The chain employs TRBV9 and TRBJ2-5, with TRBD2 matching over 11 bases. The J segment lost 4 bases and the V segment lost 3 bases, leaving 8 bases of the junction unmatched. Germline V gene lookup returns CDR1 SGDLS and CDR2 YYNGEE. CDR3 length: 16 amino acids. The chain's CDR3 is CASSDPSGGPGETQYF. CDR3 in DNA: TGTGCCAGCAGCGACCCTAGCGGGGGGCCGGGAGAGACCCAGTACTTC.

The gene calls are TRBV11-2 and TRBJ1-3; D unclear. The CDR3 loop spans 15 amino acids. The germline CDR1 and CDR2 sequences are SGHAT and FQNNGV. Trimming pared 5 bases from V and 4 bases from J, leaving 15 bases between. CDR3 in DNA: TGTGCCAGCAGCGGGTATTCTGAAGGAGGAAACACCATATATTTT. It translates to CASSGYSEGGNTIYF. Variable domain in full (rest from reference TRBV11-2 and TRBJ1-3): EAGVAQSPRYKIIEKRQSVAFWCNPISGHATLYWYQQILGQGPKLLIQFQNNGVVDDSQLPKDRFSAERLKGVDSTLKIQPAKLEDSAVYLCASSGYSEGGNTIYFGEGSWLTVV.

The chain uses TRBV19 and TRBJ1-6; D uncertain. The CDR3 covers 17 residues. CDR1 and CDR2 from the germline V gene are LNHDA and SQIVND (reference sequence). The V end lost 6 bases, the J end lost 9 bases, and 24 bases lay between the germline ends. In DNA form, the CDR3 reads TGTGCCAGTAGATTCAGACACCGGGAAACTGGAACTTCACCCCTCCACTTT. Translation: CASRFRHRETGTSPLHF. Using reference TRBV19 and TRBJ1-6 for the parts outside the CDR3, the full variable domain is DGGITQSPKYLFRKEGQNVTLSCEQNLNHDAMYWYRQDPGQGLRLIYYSQIVNDFQKGDIAEGYSVSREKKESFPLTVTSAQKNPTAFYLCASRFRHRETGTSPLHFGNGTRLTVT.

CDR3 in DNA: TGTGCCAGCAGCACCCTGGACGGTGTAATGGGAGAGACCCAGTACTTC. This gives the protein CASSTLDGVMGETQYF. The rearrangement joins TRBV9 to TRBJ2-5, with D hard to call. The CDR3 consists of 16 residues. Per germline, CDR1 SGDLS and CDR2 YYNGEE. Trimming removed 4 bases at V and 4 bases at J, with 20 bases between.

The V call is TRBV9, the J call TRBJ1-2, with D unresolved. CDR1 SGDLS and CDR2 YYNGEE come from the germline V gene. Trimming took off 3 bases at V and 3 bases at J, with 6 bases between the two ends. CDR3 size: 12 residues. The CDR3 nucleotides are TGTGCCAGCAGCGGAGTTGACTATGGCTACACCTTC. Translating gives CASSGVDYGYTF.

This clone was picked up one time. This chain links TRBV7-3 with TRBJ2-3; no reliable D call. The CDR3 is made up of 13 amino acids. Trimming pared 5 bases from V and 1 base from J, leaving 7 bases between. Per germline, CDR1 SGHTA and CDR2 FQGTGA. The CDR3 protein is CASSPRGTDTQYF. In nucleotides, the CDR3 is TGTGCCAGCAGCCCCCGGGGCACAGATACGCAGTATTTT. Full variable domain (remainder filled in from reference TRBV7-3 and TRBJ2-3): GAGVSQTPSNKVTEKGKYVELRCDPISGHTALYWYRQSLGQGPEFLIYFQGTGAADDSGLPNDRFFAVRPEGSVSTLKIQRTERGDSAVYLCASSPRGTDTQYFGPGTRLTVL.

V and J are TRBV9 and TRBJ2-3; TRBD1 matches at 7 bases. Unmatched junction bases numbered 11, after V lost 7 bases and J lost 3 bases. CDR3 length: 15 amino acids. The germline V gene has CDR1 SGDLS and CDR2 YYNGEE. The CDR3 DNA sequence: TGTGCCAGCTCTAAGGGGGCCAAATGGACAGATACGCAGTATTTT. It yields the protein CASSKGAKWTDTQYF.

The chain joins TRBV5-4 to TRBJ1-1; a possible D gene is TRBD1 (6 bases). In germline, CDR1 is SGHNT, CDR2 YYREEE (reference sequence). Trimming pared 5 bases from V and 2 bases from J, leaving 16 bases between. This CDR3 contains 15 residues. CDR3 sequence (DNA): TGTGCCAGCAGTTCCTTTGACAGGCGAAACACTGAAGCTTTCTTT. Translation: CASSSFDRRNTEAFF.

DNA for the CDR3: TGTGCCAGCAGCACGGGACTAGCGGGGGCCGATAGCTCCTACAATGAGCAGTTCTTC. This translates into CASSTGLAGADSSYNEQFF. The gene calls are TRBV5-8 and TRBJ2-1; 14 nucleotides line up with TRBD2. Per the germline V gene, CDR1 is SGHTS and CDR2 is YDEGEE. The CDR3 consists of 19 residues. J lost 0 bases, V lost 4 bases, and 9 bases had no gene match.

The rearrangement links TRBV4-1 to TRBJ2-3, with a weak D call TRBD2 (7 bases). The ends were cut back, 4 bases at V and 0 bases at J, with 14 bases in the middle. CDR3 length: 16 amino acids. CDR1 is MGHRA, CDR2 YSYEKL, per germline. DNA for the CDR3: TGCGCCAGCAGCCGGGGGGGCATTATTAGCACAGATACGCAGTATTTT. Residues: CASSRGGIISTDTQYF.

The chain uses TRBV29-1 and TRBJ2-3; tentatively, D is TRBD1 or TRBD2 (5 bases each). This CDR3 comprises 16 residues. CDR1 is SQVTM, CDR2 ANQGSEA, per germline. V lost 4 bases and J lost 4, with 21 bases in between. In DNA form, the CDR3 reads TGCAGCGTTGCTGGGGCGGTTCAGACGAGGGCAGATACGCAGTATTTT. This encodes CSVAGAVQTRADTQYF.

This clone was detected only once. CDR3 sequence: CASSVDDGETQYF. In nucleotides, the CDR3 is TGTGCCAGCAGCGTCGACGATGGGGAGACCCAGTACTTC. The J gene is TRBJ2-5, the V gene TRBV9; no clear D. CDR1 and CDR2 from the germline V gene are SGDLS and YYNGEE. V was pared by 2 bases and J by 5 bases, with 10 bases between. The CDR3 runs to 13 residues.

The chain has TRBV2 and TRBJ1-1; 7 nucleotides agree with TRBD1. V lost 6 bases and J lost 6; bases outside the gene matches: 7. The CDR3 is 13 residues long. Germline V gives CDR1 SNHLY, CDR2 FYNNEI. CDR3 amino acids: CASRDEGGPEAFF. The CDR3 nucleotides read TGTGCCAGCAGGGATGAAGGGGGCCCTGAAGCTTTCTTT.

The chain joins TRBV19 to TRBJ1-2; a possible D gene is TRBD1 (6 bases). In germline, CDR1 is LNHDA, CDR2 SQIVND (reference sequence). V was clipped by 6 bases and J by 2 bases, with 16 bases between them. CDR3 length: 15 residues. The CDR3 loop is CASSDARGRNYGYTF. CDR3 DNA: TGTGCCAGTAGCGACGCCAGGGGCAGGAACTATGGCTACACCTTC.

The chain has TRBV18 and TRBJ1-2; no clear D gene. Germline CDR1 reads KGHSH; CDR2 reads LQKENI. The CDR3 consists of 14 residues. V was cut by 3 bases and J by 3 bases, with 11 bases left in between. CDR3 loop: CASSPAGGDYGYTF. CDR3 DNA: TGTGCCAGCTCACCCGCCGGCGGGGACTATGGCTACACCTTC.